Listed below are T cell receptor beta chains from one sample, sequenced in a study of OX40 agonist ivuxolimab in advanced cancers. Clones were sequenced by immunoSEQ multiplex PCR, and TCRdb holds only the in-frame ones, with some missing. The data hold tens of thousands of clones, with approximately 92% observed a single time. The starting material was CD4+ or CD8+ T cells sorted from blood, obtained in a trial of the OX40 agonist ivuxolimab. All receptors come from an adult with an advanced solid tumor such as melanoma, head and neck, liver or kidney cancer. The CDR3 runs from the conserved cysteine through the conserved F or W. A D gene is named only where the DNA matches it firmly. Size tells how often a clone was seen (once, few, many) or the class of an expanded clone, and some rows leave it out.

CDR3nt: TGTGCCAGCAGTTTTAGGCAGGCCGCGCGGGAAAAACTGTTTTTT; CDR3aa: CASSFRQAAREKLFF; abundance: NA; j_gene: TRBJ1-4; d_gene: NA; v_gene: TRBV27
CDR3nt: TGTGCCAGCAGTCCATCCGGACTAGCGGCCCACGAGCAGTACTTC; CDR3aa: CASSPSGLAAHEQYF; abundance: NA; j_gene: TRBJ2-7; d_gene: TRBD2; v_gene: TRBV28
CDR3nt: TGTGCCAGTAGTATCGAGGGCAGACGATTTTACGAGCAGTACTTC; CDR3aa: CASSIEGRRFYEQYF; abundance: NA; j_gene: TRBJ2-7; d_gene: NA; v_gene: TRBV19
CDR3nt: TGTGCTAGTGGTTCAGGGACAGTGCGGTTCTTC; CDR3aa: CASGSGTVRFF; abundance: NA; j_gene: TRBJ2-1; d_gene: TRBD1; v_gene: TRBV12-5
CDR3nt: TGTGCCAGCAGACCGGGACAGGGTTACACTGAAGCTTTCTTT; CDR3aa: CASRPGQGYTEAFF; abundance: NA; j_gene: TRBJ1-1; d_gene: TRBD1; v_gene: TRBV16
CDR3nt: TGTGCCAGCAGTTCTGGCGGTTACGAGCAGTACTTC; CDR3aa: CASSSGGYEQYF; abundance: NA; j_gene: TRBJ2-7; d_gene: NA; v_gene: TRBV5-4
CDR3nt: TGTGCCAGCAGCCCCTGGGGACAGGGGGCTGGGAATGAGCAGTTCTTC; CDR3aa: CASSPWGQGAGNEQFF; abundance: few; j_gene: TRBJ2-1; d_gene: TRBD1; v_gene: TRBV9
CDR3nt: TGTGCCAGCAGCTTTTGGGTGATTAGCAATCAGCCCCAGCATTTT; CDR3aa: CASSFWVISNQPQHF; abundance: NA; j_gene: TRBJ1-5; d_gene: NA; v_gene: TRBV5-5
CDR3nt: TGCAGCGTTGTAGGGACAGGGATTCCTGACTACAATGAGCAGTTCTTC; CDR3aa: CSVVGTGIPDYNEQFF; abundance: NA; j_gene: TRBJ2-1; d_gene: TRBD1; v_gene: TRBV29-1
CDR3nt: TGTGCCTGCGACAGAGAAAACAACGAGCAGTACTTC; CDR3aa: CACDRENNEQYF; abundance: NA; j_gene: TRBJ2-7; d_gene: NA; v_gene: TRBV30
CDR3nt: TGCAGCCTTGTTTCCGGTCGGGGGGGGCCCGGCACAGATACGCAGTATTTT; CDR3aa: CSLVSGRGGPGTDTQYF; abundance: NA; j_gene: TRBJ2-3; d_gene: TRBD2; v_gene: TRBV29-1
CDR3nt: TGTGCCAGCTCACCTGAGGACAATGAGCAGTTCTTC; CDR3aa: CASSPEDNEQFF; abundance: NA; j_gene: TRBJ2-1; d_gene: NA; v_gene: TRBV18
CDR3nt: TGTGCCAGCAGCTTTAGGGGAACCTACGAGCAGTACTTC; CDR3aa: CASSFRGTYEQYF; abundance: NA; j_gene: TRBJ2-7; d_gene: NA; v_gene: TRBV5-4
CDR3nt: TGCGCCAGCAGTGATACAAACAGCGGGGTCACACCCAACACTGAAGCTTTCTTT; CDR3aa: CASSDTNSGVTPNTEAFF; abundance: once; j_gene: TRBJ1-1; d_gene: NA; v_gene: TRBV10-1
CDR3nt: TGTGCCAGTAAGGAGGCGGCTTACACCGGGGAGCTGTTTTTT; CDR3aa: CASKEAAYTGELFF; abundance: NA; j_gene: TRBJ2-2; d_gene: NA; v_gene: TRBV19
CDR3nt: TGTGCCAGCAGTGACCCTAATTCCTACGAGCAGTACTTC; CDR3aa: CASSDPNSYEQYF; abundance: NA; j_gene: TRBJ2-7; d_gene: NA; v_gene: TRBV6-6
CDR3nt: TGTGCCAGCAAGGGGGTGACTAAGAACAATGAGCAGTTCTTC; CDR3aa: CASKGVTKNNEQFF; abundance: NA; j_gene: TRBJ2-1; d_gene: NA; v_gene: TRBV28
CDR3nt: TGTGCCAGCACCCCTTCTGCGGGAAACTTGGACGAGCAGTACTTC; CDR3aa: CASTPSAGNLDEQYF; abundance: NA; j_gene: TRBJ2-7; d_gene: NA; v_gene: TRBV27
CDR3nt: TGTGCCAGCAGCTTAGATTTTGTCCTGGCAACTAATGAAAAACTGTTTTTT; CDR3aa: CASSLDFVLATNEKLFF; abundance: NA; j_gene: TRBJ1-4; d_gene: NA; v_gene: TRBV11-2
CDR3nt: TGTGCCAGCAGTACCCCGGGACAGGATGGCTACACCTTC; CDR3aa: CASSTPGQDGYTF; abundance: NA; j_gene: TRBJ1-2; d_gene: TRBD1; v_gene: TRBV7-3
CDR3nt: TGTGCCAGCAGTTTGGTGGCCGGGGAGCTGTTTTTT; CDR3aa: CASSLVAGELFF; abundance: once; j_gene: TRBJ2-2; d_gene: NA; v_gene: TRBV27
CDR3nt: TGTGCCAGCAGCCCCGACGGGACCCCAGGAGACAGTAAATTCTTC; CDR3aa: CASSPDGTPGDSKFF; abundance: NA; j_gene: TRBJ2-1; d_gene: NA; v_gene: TRBV14
CDR3nt: TGTGCCAGCAGCTTAGCCGAAAGTGGGGTCTTCAGCTACGAGCAGTACTTC; CDR3aa: CASSLAESGVFSYEQYF; abundance: NA; j_gene: TRBJ2-7; d_gene: NA; v_gene: TRBV7-9
CDR3nt: TGTGCCAGCAGCTACCCTGAGCGGGACCCCTACGAGCAGTACTTC; CDR3aa: CASSYPERDPYEQYF; abundance: NA; j_gene: TRBJ2-7; d_gene: TRBD2; v_gene: TRBV7-9
CDR3nt: TGTGCCAGCACCGAAGGCGGGACGAGTTACAATGAGCAGTTCTTC; CDR3aa: CASTEGGTSYNEQFF; abundance: NA; j_gene: TRBJ2-1; d_gene: NA; v_gene: TRBV2
CDR3nt: TGTGCCAGCAGCCCGACCGGGGGCGTGGGTGAAAAACTGTTTTTT; CDR3aa: CASSPTGGVGEKLFF; abundance: NA; j_gene: TRBJ1-4; d_gene: NA; v_gene: TRBV7-9
CDR3nt: TGCGCCAGCAGCCATATCGGGAATGAGCAGTTCTTC; CDR3aa: CASSHIGNEQFF; abundance: few; j_gene: TRBJ2-1; d_gene: NA; v_gene: TRBV4-1
CDR3nt: TGTGCCAGCAGTTTGTGGGGTGAAAAACTGTTTTTT; CDR3aa: CASSLWGEKLFF; abundance: NA; j_gene: TRBJ1-4; d_gene: NA; v_gene: TRBV27
CDR3nt: TGCGCCAGCAGCCGCCTTGAAGGGGATTCCCACGAGCAGTACTTC; CDR3aa: CASSRLEGDSHEQYF; abundance: NA; j_gene: TRBJ2-7; d_gene: NA; v_gene: TRBV4-1
CDR3nt: TGTGCCAGCAGCGAAAGGGGTGGGCGAGAGACCCAGTACTTC; CDR3aa: CASSERGGRETQYF; abundance: once; j_gene: TRBJ2-5; d_gene: NA; v_gene: TRBV7-9
CDR3nt: TGTGCCAGCAGCTCCGACAGGGGTTCCCAAGAGACCCAGTACTTC; CDR3aa: CASSSDRGSQETQYF; abundance: once; j_gene: TRBJ2-5; d_gene: TRBD1; v_gene: TRBV7-9
CDR3nt: TGTGCCAGTAGTATTGGTTCCGCTGGGGCCAACGTCCTGACTTTC; CDR3aa: CASSIGSAGANVLTF; abundance: NA; j_gene: TRBJ2-6; d_gene: NA; v_gene: TRBV19
CDR3nt: TGTGCCAGTAGGATCAGCAATGAGCAGTTCTTC; CDR3aa: CASRISNEQFF; abundance: NA; j_gene: TRBJ2-1; d_gene: NA; v_gene: TRBV19
CDR3nt: TGTGCCTGGAGTGCTCTGGGGCTTCCCTACGAGCAGTACTTC; CDR3aa: CAWSALGLPYEQYF; abundance: NA; j_gene: TRBJ2-7; d_gene: NA; v_gene: TRBV30
CDR3nt: TGTGCCAGCAGCGTAGAGGCGGGAGGGGGAGAGACCCAGTACTTC; CDR3aa: CASSVEAGGGETQYF; abundance: NA; j_gene: TRBJ2-5; d_gene: TRBD2; v_gene: TRBV9
CDR3nt: TGTGCCAGCAGTCACCCCCCTTACACAGGGGACTCCTACGAGCAGTACTTC; CDR3aa: CASSHPPYTGDSYEQYF; abundance: NA; j_gene: TRBJ2-7; d_gene: TRBD1; v_gene: TRBV7-9
CDR3nt: TGCGCCAGGTTTCAGCTTACCTCCGATGAAGCTTTCTTT; CDR3aa: CARFQLTSDEAFF; abundance: NA; j_gene: TRBJ1-1; d_gene: NA; v_gene: TRBV5-1
CDR3nt: TGTGCCAGCAGTTTATCGGCCAGGGGCCCCTTTAAAGAGACCCAGTACTTC; CDR3aa: CASSLSARGPFKETQYF; abundance: few; j_gene: TRBJ2-5; d_gene: NA; v_gene: TRBV27
CDR3nt: TGTGCCAGCGCCCAGACCGGGGCCTACAATGAGCAGTTCTTC; CDR3aa: CASAQTGAYNEQFF; abundance: NA; j_gene: TRBJ2-1; d_gene: NA; v_gene: TRBV19
CDR3nt: TGCGCCAGCAGCCAAGATACAGGTCTTATCGAGCAGTACTTC; CDR3aa: CASSQDTGLIEQYF; abundance: NA; j_gene: TRBJ2-7; d_gene: NA; v_gene: TRBV4-1
CDR3nt: TGCGCCAGCAGTGAAAGCCCGCGCTCCTACGAGCAGTACTTC; CDR3aa: CASSESPRSYEQYF; abundance: NA; j_gene: TRBJ2-7; d_gene: NA; v_gene: TRBV10-1
CDR3nt: TGTGCCAGCAGTGAGTGGGGCTCCTACAATGAGCAGTTCTTC; CDR3aa: CASSEWGSYNEQFF; abundance: NA; j_gene: TRBJ2-1; d_gene: NA; v_gene: TRBV6-4
CDR3nt: TGCGCCAGCAGTGATTGGAGTAGCGGGAACCTCGTGCAGTACTTC; CDR3aa: CASSDWSSGNLVQYF; abundance: NA; j_gene: TRBJ2-7; d_gene: TRBD2; v_gene: TRBV10-2
CDR3nt: TGTGCCTGGAGTGTACCCCCCCATTTTGCGGACAAGAGGACAGATACGCAGTATTTT; CDR3aa: CAWSVPPHFADKRTDTQYF; abundance: NA; j_gene: TRBJ2-3; d_gene: NA; v_gene: TRBV30
CDR3nt: TGTGCCAGTAAGGTTGCAGGTGCCTACAATGAGCAGTTCTTC; CDR3aa: CASKVAGAYNEQFF; abundance: NA; j_gene: TRBJ2-1; d_gene: NA; v_gene: TRBV19
CDR3nt: TGTGCCAGCTCATCAAGAGGACAGTCGGCAACTAATGAAAAACTGTTTTTT; CDR3aa: CASSSRGQSATNEKLFF; abundance: NA; j_gene: TRBJ1-4; d_gene: NA; v_gene: TRBV18
CDR3nt: TGTGCCAGCAGCATAGGGGGCTCTGGAAACACCATATATTTT; CDR3aa: CASSIGGSGNTIYF; abundance: NA; j_gene: TRBJ1-3; d_gene: NA; v_gene: TRBV6-1
CDR3nt: TGTGCCAGCAGCGATGGAGGGGTGGCTTCACCCCTCCACTTT; CDR3aa: CASSDGGVASPLHF; abundance: NA; j_gene: TRBJ1-6; d_gene: NA; v_gene: TRBV9
CDR3nt: TGTGCCAGCAGTTACTCTCGAAATCACGAGCAGTACTTC; CDR3aa: CASSYSRNHEQYF; abundance: NA; j_gene: TRBJ2-7; d_gene: NA; v_gene: TRBV6-5
CDR3nt: TGTGCCAGCAGTGGGTGGACTAGCGGAAATCCCTACGAGCAGTACTTC; CDR3aa: CASSGWTSGNPYEQYF; abundance: NA; j_gene: TRBJ2-7; d_gene: TRBD2; v_gene: TRBV27
CDR3nt: TGTGCCAGCAGCTTAAGCGGGACAGGGTTCACAGATACGCAGTATTTT; CDR3aa: CASSLSGTGFTDTQYF; abundance: NA; j_gene: TRBJ2-3; d_gene: TRBD1; v_gene: TRBV11-2
CDR3nt: TGCGCCAGCAGTGTGGGATACGAGCAGTACTTC; CDR3aa: CASSVGYEQYF; abundance: NA; j_gene: TRBJ2-7; d_gene: NA; v_gene: TRBV10-2
CDR3nt: TGCAGCGTTGAAGTAGTTTTGGATCTAGCGGGACCAGGCGGGGAGCTGTTTTTT; CDR3aa: CSVEVVLDLAGPGGELFF; abundance: NA; j_gene: TRBJ2-2; d_gene: TRBD2; v_gene: TRBV29-1
CDR3nt: TGTGCCAGCAGTTTACACCTCACGGAACCAGGCTACGAGCAGTACTTC; CDR3aa: CASSLHLTEPGYEQYF; abundance: NA; j_gene: TRBJ2-7; d_gene: NA; v_gene: TRBV27
CDR3nt: TGTGCCAGCAGTATAATGCAGCGCACTGAAGCTTTCTTT; CDR3aa: CASSIMQRTEAFF; abundance: NA; j_gene: TRBJ1-1; d_gene: NA; v_gene: TRBV28
CDR3nt: TGTGCCAGCAGGGGCCCACTTGTCTACGAGCAGTACTTC; CDR3aa: CASRGPLVYEQYF; abundance: NA; j_gene: TRBJ2-7; d_gene: NA; v_gene: TRBV2
CDR3nt: TGTGCCAGCAAAAAACCCCCAGAGGATGAGCAGTTCTTC; CDR3aa: CASKKPPEDEQFF; abundance: NA; j_gene: TRBJ2-1; d_gene: NA; v_gene: TRBV2